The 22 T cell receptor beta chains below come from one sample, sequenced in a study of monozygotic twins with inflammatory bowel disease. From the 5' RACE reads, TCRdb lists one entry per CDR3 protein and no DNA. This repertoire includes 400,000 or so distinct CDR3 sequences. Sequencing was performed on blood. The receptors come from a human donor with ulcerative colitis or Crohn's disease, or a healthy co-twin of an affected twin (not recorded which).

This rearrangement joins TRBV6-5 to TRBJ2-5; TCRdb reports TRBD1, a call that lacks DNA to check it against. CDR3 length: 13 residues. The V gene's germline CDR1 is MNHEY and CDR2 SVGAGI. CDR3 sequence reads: CASRVQGRETQYF.

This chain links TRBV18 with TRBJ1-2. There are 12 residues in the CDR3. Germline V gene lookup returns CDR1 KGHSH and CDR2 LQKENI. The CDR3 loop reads CASSRQGHGYTF.

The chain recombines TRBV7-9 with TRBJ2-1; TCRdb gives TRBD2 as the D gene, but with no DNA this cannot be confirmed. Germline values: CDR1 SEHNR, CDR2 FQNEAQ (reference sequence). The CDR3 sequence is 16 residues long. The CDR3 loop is CASSLVRGIQGAEGFF. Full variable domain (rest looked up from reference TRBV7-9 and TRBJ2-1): DTGVSQNPRHKITKRGQNVTFRCDPISEHNRLYWYRQTLGQGPEFLTYFQNEAQLEKSRLLSDRFSAERPKGSFSTLEIQRTEQGDSAMYLCASSLVRGIQGAEGFFGPGTRLTVL.

CDR3 sequence reads: CASSLSRGGVTEAFF. The chain carries TRBV7-3 and TRBJ1-1; TCRdb's assignment of TRBD1 cannot be checked, as there is no DNA. The CDR3 runs to 15 residues. The germline gives CDR1 SGHTA, CDR2 FQGTGA.

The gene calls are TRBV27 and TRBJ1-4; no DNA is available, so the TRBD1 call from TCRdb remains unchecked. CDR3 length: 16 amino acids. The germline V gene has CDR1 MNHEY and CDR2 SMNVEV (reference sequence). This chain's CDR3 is CASSRGQKTTNEKLFF.

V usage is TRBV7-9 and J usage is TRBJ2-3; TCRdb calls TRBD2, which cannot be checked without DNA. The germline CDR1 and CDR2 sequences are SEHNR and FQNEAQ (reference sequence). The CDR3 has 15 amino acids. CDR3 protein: CASSPGGRSTDTQYF.

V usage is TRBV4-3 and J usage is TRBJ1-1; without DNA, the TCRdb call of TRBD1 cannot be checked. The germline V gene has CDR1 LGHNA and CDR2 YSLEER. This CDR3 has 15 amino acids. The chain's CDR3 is CASSQEGGRGAEAFF.

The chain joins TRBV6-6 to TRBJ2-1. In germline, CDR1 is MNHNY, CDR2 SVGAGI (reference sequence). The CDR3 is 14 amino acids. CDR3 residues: CASSYPERGNEQFF.

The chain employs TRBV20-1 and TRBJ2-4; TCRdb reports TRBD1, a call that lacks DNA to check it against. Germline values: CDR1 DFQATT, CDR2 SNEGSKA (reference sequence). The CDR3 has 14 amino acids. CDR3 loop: CSVRWSGIQNIQYF.

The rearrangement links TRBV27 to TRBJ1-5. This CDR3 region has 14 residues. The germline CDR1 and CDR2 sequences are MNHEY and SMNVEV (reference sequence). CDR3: CASSFKSGNQPQHF.

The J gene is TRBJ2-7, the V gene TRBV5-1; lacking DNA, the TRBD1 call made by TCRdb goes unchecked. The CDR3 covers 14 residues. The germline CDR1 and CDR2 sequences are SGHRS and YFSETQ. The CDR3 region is CASTYGTGAYEQYF. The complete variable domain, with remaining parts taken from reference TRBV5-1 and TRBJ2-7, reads KAGVTQTPRYLIKTRGQQVTLSCSPISGHRSVSWYQQTPGQGLQFLFEYFSETQRNKGNFPGRFSGRQFSNSRSEMNVSTLELGDSALYLCASTYGTGAYEQYFGPGTRLTVT.

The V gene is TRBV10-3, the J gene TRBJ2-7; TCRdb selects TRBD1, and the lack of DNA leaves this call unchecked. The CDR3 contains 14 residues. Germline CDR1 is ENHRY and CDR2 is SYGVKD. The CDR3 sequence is CAISGQGGNHEQYF.

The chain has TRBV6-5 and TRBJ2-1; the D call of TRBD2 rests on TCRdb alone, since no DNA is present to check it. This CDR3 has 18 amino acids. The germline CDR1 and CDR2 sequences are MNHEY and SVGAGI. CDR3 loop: CASSYSRGSSGRHNEQFF.

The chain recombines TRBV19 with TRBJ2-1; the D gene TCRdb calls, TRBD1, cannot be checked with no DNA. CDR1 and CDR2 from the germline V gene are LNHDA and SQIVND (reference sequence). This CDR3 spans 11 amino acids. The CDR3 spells CASTAGTEQFF.

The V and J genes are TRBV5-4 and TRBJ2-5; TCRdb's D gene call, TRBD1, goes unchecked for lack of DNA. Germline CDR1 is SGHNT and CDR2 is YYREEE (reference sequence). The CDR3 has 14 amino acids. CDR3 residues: CASSLQGSRETQYF.

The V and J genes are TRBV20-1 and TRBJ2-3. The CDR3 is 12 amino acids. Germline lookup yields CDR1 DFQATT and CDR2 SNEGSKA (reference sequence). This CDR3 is CSTNPTTDTQYF.

The CDR3 protein is CASSSSGTGHTGELFF. The chain links TRBV5-5 to TRBJ2-2. This CDR3 is built from 16 residues. Germline V gene data show CDR1 as SGHKS and CDR2 as YYEKEE (reference sequence).

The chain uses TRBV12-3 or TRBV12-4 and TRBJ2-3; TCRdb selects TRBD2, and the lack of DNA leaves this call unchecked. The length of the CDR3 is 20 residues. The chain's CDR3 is CASSLRTSVTQPASTDTQYF.

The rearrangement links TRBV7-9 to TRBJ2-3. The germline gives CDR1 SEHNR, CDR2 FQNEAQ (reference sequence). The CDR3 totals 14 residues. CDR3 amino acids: CASRVLSATDTQYF.

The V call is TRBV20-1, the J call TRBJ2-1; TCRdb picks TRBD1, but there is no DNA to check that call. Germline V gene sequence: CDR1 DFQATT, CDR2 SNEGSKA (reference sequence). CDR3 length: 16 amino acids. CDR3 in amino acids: CSAPLTHRGLISEQFF.

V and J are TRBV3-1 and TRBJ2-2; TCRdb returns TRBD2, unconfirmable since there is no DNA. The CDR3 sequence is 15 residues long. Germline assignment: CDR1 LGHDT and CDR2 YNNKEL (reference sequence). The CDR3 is CASSLSGENTGELFF.

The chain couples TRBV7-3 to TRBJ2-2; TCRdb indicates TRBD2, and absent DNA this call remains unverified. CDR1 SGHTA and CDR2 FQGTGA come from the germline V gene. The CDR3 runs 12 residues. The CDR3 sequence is CASQSGVGELFF.